The TCR beta chain described here comes from a study of cytomegalovirus exposure and HLA in healthy donors. Study summary: Genetic ancestry analysis placed around four fifths of the 400 or so donors that were genotyped in the Caucasian-associated cluster.

PCR employed 60 Vbeta and 13 Jbeta primers. Sequenced by immunoSEQ multiplex PCR; TCRdb stores in-frame clones only, minus some. The sample yields some 150,000 clones, about 78% seen once. The germline CDR1 and CDR2 sequences are MNHEY and SVGAGI. The CDR3 is 14 residues long. V was trimmed by 2 bases and J by 5 bases, leaving 11 bases between them. This clonotype was sampled from a male donor in good health and CMV-seronegative. The sequencing sample was made of PBMCs. The chain is built from TRBV6-5 and TRBJ2-3; weak D call: TRBD1 (5 bases). CDR3 sequence: CASSYRGPGDTQYF. CDR3 in DNA: TGTGCCAGCAGTTACAGGGGTCCTGGAGATACGCAGTATTTT.